This entry lists 21 T cell receptor beta chains sequenced from one sample in a study of blood T cell repertoires in COVID-19. Repertoires were generated with immunoSEQ multiplex PCR, while TCRdb's copy carries only in-frame clones and drops some. The sample yields around 70,000 clones, 87% seen once. The specimen sequenced was peripheral blood. Every receptor here comes from a woman of 80 years or more with active or convalescent COVID-19.

This chain joins TRBV29-1 and TRBJ2-3, with TRBD1 matching over 7 bases. Per the germline V gene, CDR1 is SQVTM and CDR2 is ANQGSEA. The CDR3 length is 13 residues. J gave up 2 bases and V 5 bases, and 4 bases lay outside the gene matches. In DNA, the CDR3 is TGCAGCGTTATGGGACAGTACACAGATACGCAGTATTTT. Its translation: CSVMGQYTDTQYF.

The chain carries TRBV3-1 (or the pseudogene TRBV3-2) and TRBJ2-3; TRBD2 matches 7 bases. The CDR3 has 18 residues. The ends lost 0 bases at V and 2 bases at J; junction bases unmatched: 11. Germline values: CDR1 LGHDT, CDR2 YNNKEL (reference sequence). The CDR3 DNA reads TGTGCCAGCAGCCAAGATCGTTCGTCGGGGGGACTCACAGATACGCAGTATTTT. Its protein is CASSQDRSSGGLTDTQYF.

V is TRBV4-3 and J is TRBJ2-3, with 7 bases aligning to TRBD1. The CDR3 sequence is 16 residues long. The germline CDR1 and CDR2 sequences are LGHNA and YSLEER. V trimming: 1 base; J trimming: 7 bases; junction bases outside the gene matches: 11. The CDR3 sequence is CASSQVNRGISHTQYF. Written as DNA, the CDR3 is TGCGCCAGCAGCCAAGTGAACAGGGGAATCTCACATACGCAGTATTTT.

The V gene is TRBV19, the J gene TRBJ1-5; D call uncertain. With 3 bases removed from V and 3 bases from J, the gap between germline ends came to 12 bases. Germline-derived CDR1 and CDR2 are LNHDA and SQIVND (reference sequence). The CDR3 totals 15 residues. The CDR3 coding sequence is TGTGCCAGTAGTATCTCTCACACGAACAATCAGCCCCAGCATTTT. This encodes CASSISHTNNQPQHF.

The chain carries TRBV14 and TRBJ1-4; 8 bases fit TRBD1. With V trimmed by 5 bases and J by 5 bases, 10 bases remained unmatched. Germline lookup yields CDR1 SGHDN and CDR2 FVKESK. CDR3 length equals 16 residues. This CDR3 reads CASSAWPGTGNEKLFF. The CDR3 DNA reads TGTGCCAGCAGCGCCTGGCCCGGGACAGGCAATGAAAAACTGTTTTTT.

The genes are TRBV13 and TRBJ2-7; D is unclear. The germline V and J ends were trimmed by 0 bases and 4 bases, with 10 bases remaining between them. The germline V gene encodes CDR1 PRHDT and CDR2 FYEKMQ (reference sequence). The length of the CDR3 is 14 residues. The CDR3 coding sequence is TGTGCCAGCAGCTTAGGGCTAGATCTTTACGAGCAGTACTTC. This gives the protein CASSLGLDLYEQYF.

This CDR3 reads CATENPGYNEQFF. The DNA of the CDR3 is TGCGCCACCGAAAACCCCGGGTACAATGAGCAGTTCTTC. The chain is built from TRBV10-1 and TRBJ2-1; no firm D call. CDR3 size: 13 residues. V was cut by 10 bases and J by 4 bases, with 14 bases left in between. Germline V gene data show CDR1 as WNHNN and CDR2 as SYGVQD (reference sequence).

The chain carries TRBV12-3 or TRBV12-4 and TRBJ2-7; possible D gene TRBD1, 5 bases. The CDR3 runs 13 residues. Trimming took 3 bases from V and 6 from J, leaving 12 bases between them. CDR3 DNA: TGTGCCAGCAGTTTCCTCAGGGATCGCGAGCAGTACTTC. It encodes CASSFLRDREQYF.

This clone was found once. The chain's CDR3 is CASSFDGGSTEAFF. The CDR3 DNA is TGTGCCAGCAGTTTCGACGGGGGAAGCACTGAAGCTTTCTTT. V and J are TRBV7-9 and TRBJ1-1; maybe TRBD1 (5 bases). V gave up 6 bases and J gave up 4 bases, with 15 bases separating them. The CDR3 totals 14 residues. Germline loops: CDR1 SEHNR, CDR2 FQNEAQ (reference sequence).

The gene calls are TRBV29-1 and TRBJ1-2; 7 bases are shared with TRBD1. Losses at the gene ends were 0 bases for V and 4 bases for J; bases not matched to a gene: 5. The CDR3 runs to 14 residues. The germline CDR1 and CDR2 sequences are SQVTM and ANQGSEA. The DNA for the CDR3 is TGCAGCGTTGAAGAACAGGGGATCGGCTATGGCTACACCTTC. It encodes CSVEEQGIGYGYTF.

The V call is TRBV6-5, the J call TRBJ1-4, with 7 bases identical to TRBD1. The CDR3 covers 13 residues. Germline trimming cut 8 bases from V and 8 bases from J; bases unmatched to any gene: 8. Germline CDR1 is MNHEY and CDR2 is SVGAGI. Here the CDR3 reads CASVLAQGEKLFF. CDR3 in DNA: TGTGCCAGCGTCTTGGCACAGGGGGAAAAACTGTTTTTT.

The rearrangement uses TRBV7-2 and TRBJ1-1, with 7 bases identical to TRBD1. This CDR3 spans 14 amino acids. CDR1 is SGHTA, CDR2 FQGNSA, per germline. V dropped 5 bases and J dropped 5; count of bases not matched to a gene: 8. CDR3 coding DNA: TGTGCCAGCAGCGTAGGACAGGAGAGGACTGAAGCTTTCTTT. The encoded protein is CASSVGQERTEAFF. Full variable domain (rest looked up from reference TRBV7-2 and TRBJ1-1): GAGVSQSPSNKVTEKGKDVELRCDPISGHTALYWYRQSLGQGLEFLIYFQGNSAPDKSGLPSDRFSAERTGGSVSTLTIQRTQQEDSAVYLCASSVGQERTEAFFGQGTRLTVV.

CDR3 coding DNA: TGTGCCAGCAGCCAAGGGCGGGGGCGGACCGGGGAGCTGTTTTTT. It codes for CASSQGRGRTGELFF. The chain uses TRBV3-1 (or the pseudogene TRBV3-2) and TRBJ2-2; TRBD2 is a possible D gene (7 bases). The CDR3 runs 15 residues. V dropped 1 base and J dropped 5 bases, with 11 bases sitting between them. Per germline, CDR1 LGHDT and CDR2 YNNKEL (reference sequence).

By share, this clone counts as medium-sized. This chain's CDR3 is CASSLEPPGGGREKLFF. As DNA, the CDR3 is TGTGCCAGCAGCTTGGAACCCCCCGGGGGCGGGAGAGAAAAACTGTTTTTT. V is TRBV5-4 and J is TRBJ1-4; possibly TRBD1 for D (6 bases). The V end lost 0 bases, the J end lost 8 bases, and 20 bases lay between the germline ends. The germline V gene has CDR1 SGHNT and CDR2 YYREEE (reference sequence). The CDR3 has 17 residues. Together with reference TRBV5-4 and TRBJ1-4, the CDR3 gives the full variable domain: ETGVTQSPTHLIKTRGQQVTLRCSSQSGHNTVSWYQQALGQGPQFIFQYYREEENGRGNFPPRFSGLQFPNYSSELNVNALELDDSALYLCASSLEPPGGGREKLFFGSGTQLSVL.

CDR3 DNA: TGCAGTGCTAGTGTCGTGTCAGGGCGCGAAAAACTGTTTTTT. It specifies CSASVVSGREKLFF. The chain combines TRBV20-1 with TRBJ1-4; a weak D match, TRBD1 (5 bases). The V and J ends lost 3 bases and 8 bases respectively, with 16 bases between them. CDR3 length: 14 amino acids. Per germline, CDR1 DFQATT and CDR2 SNEGSKA (reference sequence).

This rearrangement joins TRBV3-1 (or the pseudogene TRBV3-2) to TRBJ2-7; D unresolved. This CDR3 comprises 15 residues. V was cut by 1 base and J by 0 bases, with 10 bases left in between. CDR1 LGHDT and CDR2 YNNKEL come from the germline V gene (reference sequence). CDR3 sequence reads: CASSQGRHASYEQYF. CDR3 DNA: TGTGCCAGCAGCCAAGGTCGACACGCCTCCTACGAGCAGTACTTC.

The rearrangement uses TRBV4-2 and TRBJ1-2; a possible D gene is TRBD1 (5 bases). The germline V gene encodes CDR1 LGHNA and CDR2 YNFKEQ. Trimming took off 0 bases at V and 8 bases at J, with 19 bases between the two ends. The CDR3 totals 16 residues. The CDR3 region is CASSQDSQGYVGGYTF. CDR3 coding DNA: TGTGCCAGCAGCCAAGATAGTCAGGGATACGTCGGAGGCTACACCTTC.

The chain couples TRBV27 to TRBJ1-3; D unclear. Germline values: CDR1 MNHEY, CDR2 SMNVEV (reference sequence). This CDR3 is built from 15 residues. V was cut by 3 bases and J by 0 bases, with 9 bases left in between. DNA for the CDR3: TGTGCCAGCAGTTTGGGCCTCCCCTCTGGAAACACCATATATTTT. As protein: CASSLGLPSGNTIYF.

The rearrangement uses TRBV14 and TRBJ2-5; 9 positions agree with TRBD1. The length of the CDR3 is 15 residues. Trimming removed 3 bases from V and 2 bases from J; junction bases left unmatched: 4. The germline gives CDR1 SGHDN, CDR2 FVKESK. The CDR3 DNA is TGTGCCAGCAGCCACCGAGGGACAGGGCAAGAGACCCAGTACTTC. It is translated as CASSHRGTGQETQYF.

This rearrangement joins TRBV3-1 (or the pseudogene TRBV3-2) to TRBJ1-1; no clear D gene. Deletions cut 4 bases from V and 3 bases from J, with 12 bases between. The CDR3 has 14 residues. Germline V gene sequence: CDR1 LGHDT, CDR2 YNNKEL (reference sequence). The CDR3 protein is CASSPRGDYTEAFF. The DNA for the CDR3 is TGTGCCAGCAGCCCCCGTGGAGACTACACTGAAGCTTTCTTT.

The chain uses TRBV7-2 and TRBJ1-2, with 7 bases fitting TRBD1. The CDR3 contains 14 residues. V shed 6 bases, J shed 6 bases, and the junction held 10 bases outside the gene matches. Germline CDR1 SGHTA, CDR2 FQGNSA. DNA of the CDR3: TGTGCCAGCAGGTCGGGAACAGGGGCAGATGGCTACACCTTC. Translated, it gives CASRSGTGADGYTF.